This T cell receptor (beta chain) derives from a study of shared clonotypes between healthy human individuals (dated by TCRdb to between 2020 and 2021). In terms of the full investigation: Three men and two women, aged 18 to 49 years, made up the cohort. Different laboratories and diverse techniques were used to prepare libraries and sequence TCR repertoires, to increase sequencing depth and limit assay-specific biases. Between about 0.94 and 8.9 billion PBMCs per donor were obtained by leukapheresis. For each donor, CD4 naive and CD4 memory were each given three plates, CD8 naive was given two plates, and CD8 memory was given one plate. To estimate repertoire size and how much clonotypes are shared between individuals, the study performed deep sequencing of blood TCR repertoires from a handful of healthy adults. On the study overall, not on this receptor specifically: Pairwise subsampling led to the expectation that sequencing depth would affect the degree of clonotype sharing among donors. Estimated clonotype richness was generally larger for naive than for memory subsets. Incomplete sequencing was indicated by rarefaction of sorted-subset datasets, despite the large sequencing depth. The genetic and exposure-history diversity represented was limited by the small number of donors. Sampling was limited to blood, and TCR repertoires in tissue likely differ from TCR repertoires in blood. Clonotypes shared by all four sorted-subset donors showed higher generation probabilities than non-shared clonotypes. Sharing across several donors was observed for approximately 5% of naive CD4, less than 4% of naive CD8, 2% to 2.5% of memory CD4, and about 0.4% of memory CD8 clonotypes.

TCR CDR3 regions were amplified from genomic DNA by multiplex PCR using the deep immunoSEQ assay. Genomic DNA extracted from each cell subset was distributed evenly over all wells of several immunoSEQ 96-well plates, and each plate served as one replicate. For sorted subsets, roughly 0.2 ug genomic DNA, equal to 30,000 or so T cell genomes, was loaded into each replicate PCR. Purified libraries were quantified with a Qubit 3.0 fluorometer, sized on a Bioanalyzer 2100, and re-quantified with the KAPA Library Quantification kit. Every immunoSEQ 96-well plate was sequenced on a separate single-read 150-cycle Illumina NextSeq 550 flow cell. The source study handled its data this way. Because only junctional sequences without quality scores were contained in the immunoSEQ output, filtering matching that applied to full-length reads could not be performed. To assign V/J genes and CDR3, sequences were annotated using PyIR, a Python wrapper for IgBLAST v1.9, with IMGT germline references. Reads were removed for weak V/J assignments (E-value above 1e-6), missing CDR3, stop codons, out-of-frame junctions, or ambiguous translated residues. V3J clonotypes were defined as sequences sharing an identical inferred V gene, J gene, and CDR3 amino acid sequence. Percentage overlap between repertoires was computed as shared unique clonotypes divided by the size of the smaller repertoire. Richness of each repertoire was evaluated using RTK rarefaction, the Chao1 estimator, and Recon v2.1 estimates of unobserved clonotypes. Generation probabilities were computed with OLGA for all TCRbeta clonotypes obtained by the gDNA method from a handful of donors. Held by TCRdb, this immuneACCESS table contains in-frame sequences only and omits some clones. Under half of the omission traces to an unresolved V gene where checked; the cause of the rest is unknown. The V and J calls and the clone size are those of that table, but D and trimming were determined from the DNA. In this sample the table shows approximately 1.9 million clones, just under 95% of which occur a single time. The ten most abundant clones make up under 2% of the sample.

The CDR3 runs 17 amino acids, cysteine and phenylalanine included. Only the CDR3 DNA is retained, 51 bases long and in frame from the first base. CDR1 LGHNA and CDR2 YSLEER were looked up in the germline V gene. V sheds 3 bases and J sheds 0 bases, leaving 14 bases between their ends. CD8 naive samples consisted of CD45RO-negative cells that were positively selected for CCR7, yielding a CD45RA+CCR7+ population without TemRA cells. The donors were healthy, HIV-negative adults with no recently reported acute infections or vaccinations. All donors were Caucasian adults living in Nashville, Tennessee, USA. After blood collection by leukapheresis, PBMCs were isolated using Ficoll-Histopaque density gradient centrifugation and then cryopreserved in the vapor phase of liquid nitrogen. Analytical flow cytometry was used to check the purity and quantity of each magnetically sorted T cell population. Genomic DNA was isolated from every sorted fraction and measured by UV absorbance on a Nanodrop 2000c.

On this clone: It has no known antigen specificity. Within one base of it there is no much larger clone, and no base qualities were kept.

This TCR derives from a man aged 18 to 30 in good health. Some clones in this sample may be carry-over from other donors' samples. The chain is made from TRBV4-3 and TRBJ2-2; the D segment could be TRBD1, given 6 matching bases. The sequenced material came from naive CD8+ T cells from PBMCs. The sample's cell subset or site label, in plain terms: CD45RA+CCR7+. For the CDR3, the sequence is CASSQAGVETNTGELFF. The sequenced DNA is TGCGCCAGCAGCCAGGCAGGGGTCGAAACGAACACCGGGGAGCTGTTTTTT.